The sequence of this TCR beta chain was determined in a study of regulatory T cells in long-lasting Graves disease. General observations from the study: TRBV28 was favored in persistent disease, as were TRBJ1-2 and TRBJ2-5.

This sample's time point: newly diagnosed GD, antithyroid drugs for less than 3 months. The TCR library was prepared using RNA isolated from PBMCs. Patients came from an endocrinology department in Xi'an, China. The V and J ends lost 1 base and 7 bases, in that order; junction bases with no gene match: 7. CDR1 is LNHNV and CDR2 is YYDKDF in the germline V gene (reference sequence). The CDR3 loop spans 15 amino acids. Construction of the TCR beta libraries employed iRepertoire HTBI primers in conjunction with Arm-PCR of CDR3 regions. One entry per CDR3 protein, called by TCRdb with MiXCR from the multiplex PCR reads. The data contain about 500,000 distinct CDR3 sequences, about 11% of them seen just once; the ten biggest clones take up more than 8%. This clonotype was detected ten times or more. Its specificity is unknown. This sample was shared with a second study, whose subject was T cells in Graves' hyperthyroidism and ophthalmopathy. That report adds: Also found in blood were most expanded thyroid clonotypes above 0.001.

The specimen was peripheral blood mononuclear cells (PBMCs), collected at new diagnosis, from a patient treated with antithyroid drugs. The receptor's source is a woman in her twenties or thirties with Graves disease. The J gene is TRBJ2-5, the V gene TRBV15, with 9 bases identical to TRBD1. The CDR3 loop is CATSRAGTGSRTQYF. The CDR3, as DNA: TGTGCCACCAGCAGAGCGGGGACAGGGTCGCGGACCCAGTACTTC.